One and the same sample provided the 17 T cell receptor beta chains below, sequenced in a study of blood T cell repertoires in COVID-19. Assay: immunoSEQ multiplex PCR; the TCRdb copy retains only in-frame clones and omits some. Of hundreds of thousands of clones listed, over 70% are singletons. The specimen sequenced was peripheral blood. The origin of the receptors is a woman in her thirties or forties who had recovered from COVID-19.

The J gene is TRBJ2-1, the V gene TRBV10-3, with 8 bases identical to TRBD2. Germline CDR1 reads ENHRY; CDR2 reads SYGVKD. This CDR3 has 14 residues. V shed 8 bases and J 6 bases; nucleotides not matched to a gene: 9. The CDR3 region has the DNA TGTGCCATCGGGACTAGTCGAGGGGGCAATGAGCAGTTCTTC. This sequence encodes CAIGTSRGGNEQFF.

The chain links TRBV19 to TRBJ2-3; the D is unclear. The CDR3 covers 14 residues. CDR1 and CDR2 (germline): LNHDA, SQIVND (reference sequence). V lost 6 bases and J 0 bases, leaving 10 bases between the germline ends. CDR3 region: CASRRRLSTDTQYF. DNA of the CDR3: TGTGCCAGTAGACGGAGACTTAGCACAGATACGCAGTATTTT.

The chain uses TRBV27 and TRBJ2-7; 7 nucleotides line up with TRBD1. The J segment lost 5 bases and the V segment lost 5 bases, leaving 15 bases of the junction unmatched. CDR3 length: 16 residues. CDR1 is MNHEY, CDR2 SMNVEV, per germline (reference sequence). DNA of the CDR3: TGTGCCAGCAGTAGAGACAGGGCCTACGGTTCCCACGAGCAGTACTTC. It translates to CASSRDRAYGSHEQYF.

The CDR3 is CASSYSSGYNYGYTF. The CDR3 nucleotides are TGTGCCAGCAGTTACTCTTCGGGGTATAACTATGGCTACACCTTC. The V call is TRBV6-5, the J call TRBJ1-2; no definite D call. CDR3 length: 15 amino acids. V was pared by 0 bases and J by 1 base, with 9 bases between. Germline V CDR1 and CDR2: MNHEY, SVGAGI.

V usage is TRBV7-8 and J usage is TRBJ1-1, with 7 bases identical to TRBD1. Germline V gives CDR1 SGHVS, CDR2 FQNEAQ. Trimming took 3 bases from V and 4 from J; bases not matched to a gene: 5. The CDR3 has 14 residues. Here the CDR3 reads CASSFQGVVTEAFF. The CDR3, as DNA: TGTGCCAGCAGCTTCCAGGGGGTGGTCACTGAAGCTTTCTTT. The variable domain in full, with the rest retrieved from reference TRBV7-8 and TRBJ1-1, is GAGVSQSPRYKVAKRGQDVALRCDPISGHVSLFWYQQALGQGPEFLTYFQNEAQLDKSGLPSDRFFAERPEGSVSTLKIQRTQQEDSAVYLCASSFQGVVTEAFFGQGTRLTVV.

This clone was recorded once. The chain employs TRBV6-5 and TRBJ1-3; tentative D call: TRBD1 (5 bases). The CDR3 is 14 amino acids. CDR1 and CDR2 from the germline V gene are MNHEY and SVGAGI. The V and J ends lost 5 bases and 3 bases respectively, with 11 bases between them. The CDR3 spells CASSPNRLGNTIYF. The CDR3 bases are TGTGCCAGCAGTCCCAACAGGCTTGGAAACACCATATATTTT.

The CDR3 region has the DNA TGTGCCAGCACCCGATCAGCCGGGAACTTAAACACTGAAGCTTTCTTT. The encoded protein is CASTRSAGNLNTEAFF. The chain joins TRBV9 to TRBJ1-1; no clear D. Germline V CDR1 and CDR2: SGDLS, YYNGEE. Trimming removed 6 bases at V and 2 bases at J, with 20 bases between. The CDR3 has 16 residues.

This chain connects TRBV27 to TRBJ2-5; TRBD1 aligns across 8 bases. V lost 5 bases to trimming and J lost 5 bases; unmatched junction nucleotides: 16. Germline CDR1 MNHEY, CDR2 SMNVEV (reference sequence). The CDR3 covers 17 residues. The chain's CDR3 is CASSLFGIQGARETQYF. CDR3 nucleotides: TGTGCCAGCAGTCTGTTCGGCATTCAGGGGGCGCGGGAGACCCAGTACTTC.

This clone was recorded once. J is TRBJ1-1 and V is TRBV5-1; D call uncertain. The CDR3 totals 15 residues. The ends were cut back, 0 bases at V and 6 bases at J, with 15 bases in the middle. Germline lookup yields CDR1 SGHRS and CDR2 YFSETQ. CDR3 amino acids: CASSLAGSGRAEAFF. CDR3 nucleotides: TGCGCCAGCAGCTTGGCCGGATCTGGGAGGGCTGAAGCTTTCTTT. Full variable domain (rest looked up from reference TRBV5-1 and TRBJ1-1): KAGVTQTPRYLIKTRGQQVTLSCSPISGHRSVSWYQQTPGQGLQFLFEYFSETQRNKGNFPGRFSGRQFSNSRSEMNVSTLELGDSALYLCASSLAGSGRAEAFFGQGTRLTVV.

The rearrangement uses TRBV5-1 and TRBJ2-4; a weak D match, TRBD1 (5 bases). Trimming removed 0 bases at V and 1 base at J, with 5 bases between. The CDR3 length is 14 residues. Germline CDR1 reads SGHRS; CDR2 reads YFSETQ. CDR3 DNA: TGCGCCAGCAGCTTGGAGGGGGCCAAAAACATTCAGTACTTC. This codes for CASSLEGAKNIQYF.

This clone showed up just once. This rearrangement joins TRBV6-5 to TRBJ1-5, with 8 bases that match TRBD1. This CDR3 contains 16 residues. V lost 4 bases, J lost 1 base, and 6 bases stayed unmatched. Per the germline V gene, CDR1 is MNHEY and CDR2 is SVGAGI. DNA for the CDR3: TGTGCCAGCAGTTCAGGGGGCCTGAGGAGCAATCAGCCCCAGCATTTT. Protein product: CASSSGGLRSNQPQHF.

About this clone itself: Other DNA sequences in the sample encode the same CDR3. The chain is built from TRBV2 and TRBJ1-1, with 7 bases identical to TRBD1. The CDR3 has 13 residues. The V and J ends lost 5 bases and 1 base, in that order; junction bases with no gene match: 1. Germline V CDR1 and CDR2: SNHLY, FYNNEI. This CDR3 is CASSRQGNTEAFF. In DNA form, the CDR3 reads TGTGCCAGCAGTCGACAGGGGAACACTGAAGCTTTCTTT. Combining the CDR3 with reference TRBV2 and TRBJ1-1 gives the whole variable domain EPEVTQTPSHQVTQMGQEVILRCVPISNHLYFYWYRQILGQKVEFLVSFYNNEISEKSEIFDDQFSVERPDGSNFTLKIRSTKLEDSAMYFCASSRQGNTEAFFGQGTRLTVV.

The CDR3 loop is CAWSVGIAGAAYNEQFF. CDR3 nucleotide sequence: TGTGCCTGGAGTGTTGGTATAGCGGGGGCCGCCTACAATGAGCAGTTCTTC. The chain has TRBV30 and TRBJ2-1, with 9 bases matching TRBD2. The trim removed 0 bases at V and 2 bases at J, leaving 8 bases unmatched. CDR1 and CDR2 (germline): GTSNPN, SVGIG (reference sequence). The CDR3 extends over 17 amino acids. Looking up the rest from reference TRBV30 and TRBJ2-1 gives the full variable domain: SQTIHQWPATLVQPVGSPLSLECTVEGTSNPNLYWYRQAAGRGLQLLFYSVGIGQISSEVPQNLSASRPQDRQFILSSKKLLLSDSGFYLCAWSVGIAGAAYNEQFFGPGTRLTVL.

This chain connects TRBV2 to TRBJ1-6, with a possible D match to TRBD1 (6 bases). CDR3 size: 12 residues. Germline loops: CDR1 SNHLY, CDR2 FYNNEI. V shed 6 bases and J shed 9 bases, with 9 bases lying between them. DNA of the CDR3: TGTGCCAGCAGCTACAGGGTTTCACCCCTCCACTTT. Its protein is CASSYRVSPLHF.

In nucleotides, the CDR3 is TGTGCCACCAGCCTCCGGGGGGGATGGGTTCAGTTCTTC. It is translated as CATSLRGGWVQFF. The chain links TRBV15 to TRBJ2-1; 8 bases map to TRBD2. Germline CDR1 and CDR2: LNHNV and YYDKDF (reference sequence). The CDR3 runs to 13 residues. V was pared by 5 bases and J by 13 bases, with 10 bases of the junction left unmatched. The variable domain in full, completed from reference TRBV15 and TRBJ2-1, reads DAMVIQNPRYQVTQFGKPVTLSCSQTLNHNVMYWYQQKSSQAPKLLFHYYDKDFNNEADTPDNFQSRRPNTSFCFLDIRSPGLGDTAMYLCATSLRGGWVQFFGPGTRLTVL.

The V gene is TRBV6-5, the J gene TRBJ1-2; D uncertain. Germline CDR1 reads MNHEY; CDR2 reads SVGAGI. The CDR3 runs 10 residues. Trimming left V 5 bases short and J 8 bases short, with 6 bases between. The CDR3 sequence is CASSRGGYTF. DNA of the CDR3: TGTGCCAGCAGTAGAGGCGGCTACACCTTC.

V usage is TRBV9 and J usage is TRBJ1-1; tentative D call: TRBD1 (5 bases). Germline V gene lookup returns CDR1 SGDLS and CDR2 YYNGEE. CDR3 length: 16 amino acids. V was shortened by 0 bases and J by 5 bases, with 17 bases between the two germline ends. The CDR3 DNA sequence: TGTGCCAGCAGCGTAGAAGGCGGCGGGGGGGGAACTGAAGCTTTCTTT. The encoded protein is CASSVEGGGGGTEAFF.